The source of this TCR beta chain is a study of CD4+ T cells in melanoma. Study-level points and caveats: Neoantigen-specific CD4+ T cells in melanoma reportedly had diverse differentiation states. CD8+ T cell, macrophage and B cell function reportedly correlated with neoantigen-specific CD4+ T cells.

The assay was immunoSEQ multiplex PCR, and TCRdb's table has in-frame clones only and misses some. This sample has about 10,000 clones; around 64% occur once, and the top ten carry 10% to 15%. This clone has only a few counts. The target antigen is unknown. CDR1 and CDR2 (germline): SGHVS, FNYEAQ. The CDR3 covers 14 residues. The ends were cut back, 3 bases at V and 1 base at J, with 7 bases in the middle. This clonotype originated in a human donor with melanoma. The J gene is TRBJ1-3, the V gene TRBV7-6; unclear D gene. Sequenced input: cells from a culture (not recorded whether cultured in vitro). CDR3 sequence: CASSLGMSGNTIYF. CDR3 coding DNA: TGTGCCAGCAGCTTGGGGATGTCTGGAAACACCATATATTTT.